This TCR beta chain was profiled in a study of shared clonotypes between healthy human individuals. The wider study: CD4 naive and CD4 memory each took three plates per donor, while CD8 naive took two and CD8 memory one. Study-wide findings and caveats: Roughly 5% of naive CD4 clonotypes were common to a few donors. Naive subsets, compared against memory subsets, generally had larger estimated richness values.

CDR3 length: 18 amino acids. Trimming cost V 0 bases and J 8 bases; bases outside gene matches: 13. CDR1 and CDR2 (germline): SGHDT, YYEEEE. In the case of this clone: Its antigen is unknown.

CD8 cells regarded as naive lacked CD45RO, were positively chosen for CCR7, and omitted terminally differentiated effector memory CD45RA+ cells. All the donors were Caucasian adults who lived in Nashville, Tennessee. The method was immunoSEQ multiplex PCR; TCRdb's version includes in-frame clones alone and lacks a portion of them. The table records roughly 600,000 clones, about 98% of them present only once. The sequencing input was naive CD8+ T cells sorted from blood. This receptor was obtained from a man under 40 in good health. The rearrangement uses TRBV5-6 and TRBJ2-1; 11 nucleotides align to TRBD2. The DNA for the CDR3 is TGTGCCAGCAGCTTGGCCGTGGGTACTAGCGGGAGAAGGCATGAGCAGTTCTTC. Translation gives CASSLAVGTSGRRHEQFF.